Sequencing of this T cell receptor beta chain was carried out in a study of spatial heterogeneity in lung cancer. Whole-study context: Alpha-chain sequences were consistently detected in smaller numbers than beta-chain sequences.

V gave up 6 bases and J gave up 0 bases, with 21 bases separating them. Germline lookup yields CDR1 MDHEN and CDR2 SYDVKM. The CDR3 has 17 amino acids. Stated time point: sample taken at primary tumor resection. The roughly 66 donors had untreated early-stage non-small cell lung cancer. Sequencing covered unsorted whole RNA taken from tumor, nontumor lung or frozen PBMC. This clonotype ranks as medium-sized (0.01 to 0.1%). Every TCR cDNA molecule carried a tag that served as a unique molecular identifier. TCRdb reprocessed the 5' RACE reads with MiXCR, giving one entry per CDR3 protein. The sample records 5,300 or so distinct CDR3 sequences, about 5% being singletons.

Material: normal lung tissue next to the tumor, obtained at surgery. The J gene is TRBJ2-7, the V gene TRBV28; perhaps TRBD2 as D (6 bases). The sequence derives from a female donor with early-stage non-small cell lung cancer. CDR3 protein: CASSRLGGTASSYEQYF. CDR3 nucleotides: TGTGCCAGCAGCCGCCTGGGCGGGACGGCGAGCTCCTACGAGCAGTACTTC.